This TCR beta chain was observed in a study of blood T cell repertoires in COVID-19. In the authors' workflow: Estimates of nucleated cell counts were drawn from the amplification of reference gene primers. This table comes from immunoSEQ multiplex PCR, and its TCRdb copy is limited to in-frame clones, with some not included. V, J and clone size were drawn from that table, and D and trimming were deduced from the DNA. This table holds nearly 90,000 clones, about two thirds found once. CDR1 is SGHTA, CDR2 FQGNSA, per germline. V dropped 3 bases and J dropped 4; count of bases not matched to a gene: 9. The CDR3 contains 17 residues.

The TCR sequence derives from a woman aged 80 or older with acute or convalescent COVID-19. The gene calls are TRBV7-2 and TRBJ2-7, with TRBD2 identical over 13 bases. Source material: peripheral blood. This chain's CDR3 is CASSFAGTSGALYEQYF. The CDR3 region has the DNA TGTGCCAGCAGCTTCGCCGGGACTAGCGGGGCCTTGTACGAGCAGTACTTC.